This is a list of T cell receptor beta chains from one sample in a study of blood T cell repertoires in COVID-19. Only in-frame clones appear in the TCRdb table, and some are missing; sequencing was by immunoSEQ multiplex PCR. Of about 290,000 clones listed, around nine tenths are singletons. The sequenced sample was peripheral blood. The receptors were gathered from a woman aged 25 to 45 with COVID-19, enrolled during active disease. CDR3s include the opening cysteine and the closing phenylalanine or tryptophan. D genes are given only for firm matches. Size tells how often a clone was seen (once, few, many) or the class of an expanded clone, and some rows leave it out.

CDR3aa: CAWGRAVHEQYF
CDR3nt: TGTGCCTGGGGGAGAGCGGTCCACGAGCAGTACTTC
j_gene: TRBJ2-7
d_gene: -
v_gene: TRBV30
abundance: -

CDR3aa: CASSQDRGGGEETQYF
CDR3nt: TGCGCCAGCAGCCAGGACAGGGGGGGAGGAGAAGAGACCCAGTACTTC
j_gene: TRBJ2-5
d_gene: TRBD1
v_gene: TRBV5-1
abundance: -

CDR3aa: CASSLPGTGGSYEQYF
CDR3nt: TGTGCCAGCAGTTTGCCCGGGACAGGGGGCTCCTACGAGCAGTACTTC
j_gene: TRBJ2-7
d_gene: TRBD1
v_gene: TRBV28
abundance: -

CDR3aa: CASSPSSGGALREQFF
CDR3nt: TGTGCCAGCAGCCCCTCTAGCGGGGGGGCCTTGCGCGAGCAGTTCTTC
j_gene: TRBJ2-1
d_gene: TRBD2
v_gene: TRBV3-1/TRBV3-2
abundance: -

CDR3aa: CAWSVGGGAWNEQFF
CDR3nt: TGTGCCTGGAGTGTGGGCGGGGGGGCTTGGAATGAGCAGTTCTTC
j_gene: TRBJ2-1
d_gene: TRBD2
v_gene: TRBV30
abundance: -

CDR3aa: CASSSITGNPREQYF
CDR3nt: TGTGCCAGCAGCTCGATCACAGGGAACCCCCGGGAGCAGTACTTC
j_gene: TRBJ2-7
d_gene: -
v_gene: TRBV7-9
abundance: -

CDR3aa: CASSENLVPETQYF
CDR3nt: TGTGCCAGCAGCGAGAACCTAGTCCCCGAGACCCAGTACTTC
j_gene: TRBJ2-5
d_gene: -
v_gene: TRBV2
abundance: -

CDR3aa: CASSGEVGRDYGYTF
CDR3nt: TGCGCCAGCAGCGGGGAAGTAGGGCGGGACTATGGCTACACCTTC
j_gene: TRBJ1-2
d_gene: -
v_gene: TRBV5-1
abundance: -

CDR3aa: CASSLSQGADGYTF
CDR3nt: TGCGCCAGCAGCTTGAGCCAGGGGGCGGATGGCTACACCTTC
j_gene: TRBJ1-2
d_gene: TRBD1
v_gene: TRBV5-1
abundance: -

CDR3aa: CAISETASTNEKLFF
CDR3nt: TGTGCCATCAGTGAAACAGCTTCAACCAATGAAAAACTGTTTTTT
j_gene: TRBJ1-4
d_gene: -
v_gene: TRBV10-3
abundance: -

CDR3aa: CASSFTQGQPQHF
CDR3nt: TGTGCCAGCAGTTTTACACAGGGTCAGCCCCAGCATTTT
j_gene: TRBJ1-5
d_gene: -
v_gene: TRBV28
abundance: medium-sized

CDR3aa: CASSQVFPRDYGYTF
CDR3nt: TGCGCCAGCAGCCAAGTGTTCCCCAGGGACTATGGCTACACCTTC
j_gene: TRBJ1-2
d_gene: -
v_gene: TRBV4-1
abundance: -

CDR3aa: CASTSDRGSNQPQHF
CDR3nt: TGTGCCAGCACCTCGGACAGGGGGAGCAATCAGCCCCAGCATTTT
j_gene: TRBJ1-5
d_gene: TRBD1
v_gene: TRBV6-5
abundance: -

CDR3aa: CASGLGGLASNEQFF
CDR3nt: TGTGCTAGTGGTTTGGGGGGACTAGCCTCCAATGAGCAGTTCTTC
j_gene: TRBJ2-1
d_gene: TRBD2
v_gene: TRBV12-5
abundance: -

CDR3aa: CASSEALQAPNEQFF
CDR3nt: TGTGCCAGCAGTGAAGCGCTTCAGGCACCTAATGAGCAGTTCTTC
j_gene: TRBJ2-1
d_gene: -
v_gene: TRBV6-1
abundance: -

CDR3aa: CASSTGTSGSTDTQYF
CDR3nt: TGTGCCAGCAGCACCGGGACTAGCGGTAGCACAGATACGCAGTATTTT
j_gene: TRBJ2-3
d_gene: TRBD2
v_gene: TRBV7-9
abundance: once

CDR3aa: CASSLVPRGSTDTQYF
CDR3nt: TGCGCCAGCAGCTTGGTTCCGCGGGGGAGCACAGATACGCAGTATTTT
j_gene: TRBJ2-3
d_gene: TRBD2
v_gene: TRBV5-1
abundance: -

CDR3aa: CASSSRDRGDEQYF
CDR3nt: TGTGCCAGCAGCTCCCGGGACAGAGGAGACGAGCAGTACTTC
j_gene: TRBJ2-7
d_gene: TRBD1
v_gene: TRBV11-3
abundance: -

CDR3aa: CASSQLAGGSGDTGELFF
CDR3nt: TGTGCCAGCAGCCAACTAGCGGGGGGGTCCGGGGACACCGGGGAGCTGTTTTTT
j_gene: TRBJ2-2
d_gene: TRBD2
v_gene: TRBV27
abundance: -

CDR3aa: CASSLGAGDPEKLFF
CDR3nt: TGTGCCAGCAGCTTGGGGGCAGGGGACCCTGAAAAACTGTTTTTT
j_gene: TRBJ1-4
d_gene: -
v_gene: TRBV5-4
abundance: -

CDR3aa: CASSGLAGEETQYF
CDR3nt: TGTGCCAGCTCGGGACTAGCGGGAGAAGAGACCCAGTACTTC
j_gene: TRBJ2-5
d_gene: TRBD2
v_gene: TRBV2
abundance: -

CDR3aa: CASSEGPGMNTEAFF
CDR3nt: TGTGCCAGCAGTGAAGGGCCAGGGATGAACACTGAAGCTTTCTTT
j_gene: TRBJ1-1
d_gene: -
v_gene: TRBV6-1
abundance: -

CDR3aa: CASRTNAGNTIYF
CDR3nt: TGTGCCAGTAGGACTAATGCTGGAAACACCATATATTTT
j_gene: TRBJ1-3
d_gene: -
v_gene: TRBV19
abundance: -

CDR3aa: CASSPPLRAHTIYF
CDR3nt: TGTGCCAGCTCACCTCCTCTAAGAGCTCACACCATATATTTT
j_gene: TRBJ1-3
d_gene: -
v_gene: TRBV18
abundance: -

CDR3aa: CASSYPGQGQPEAFF
CDR3nt: TGTGCCAGCAGTTACCCGGGACAGGGCCAACCTGAAGCTTTCTTT
j_gene: TRBJ1-1
d_gene: TRBD1
v_gene: TRBV6-5
abundance: -

CDR3aa: CASSLGGSNQPQHF
CDR3nt: TGTGCCAGCAGTTTGGGCGGGAGCAATCAGCCCCAGCATTTT
j_gene: TRBJ1-5
d_gene: -
v_gene: TRBV27
abundance: -

CDR3aa: CASSRAGHSGNTIYF
CDR3nt: TGTGCCAGCAGCCGGGCAGGGCACTCTGGAAACACCATATATTTT
j_gene: TRBJ1-3
d_gene: -
v_gene: TRBV3-1/TRBV3-2
abundance: once

CDR3aa: CATSRDRGPRGGGHDYGYTF
CDR3nt: TGTGCCACCAGCAGAGATAGAGGTCCCAGGGGTGGTGGCCATGACTATGGCTACACCTTC
j_gene: TRBJ1-2
d_gene: -
v_gene: TRBV15
abundance: -

CDR3aa: CASGRGAFF
CDR3nt: TGTGCCAGCGGAAGGGGAGCTTTCTTT
j_gene: TRBJ1-1
d_gene: -
v_gene: TRBV11-2
abundance: -

CDR3aa: CASSSENNSPLHF
CDR3nt: TGTGCCAGTAGTTCCGAGAATAATTCACCCCTCCACTTT
j_gene: TRBJ1-6
d_gene: -
v_gene: TRBV19
abundance: -

CDR3aa: CASSQDAYSDSPLHF
CDR3nt: TGTGCCAGCAGCCAAGACGCCTACTCGGATTCACCCCTCCACTTT
j_gene: TRBJ1-6
d_gene: -
v_gene: TRBV3-1/TRBV3-2
abundance: -

CDR3aa: CSVRTSSYNEQFF
CDR3nt: TGCAGCGTTAGGACTAGTTCCTACAATGAGCAGTTCTTC
j_gene: TRBJ2-1
d_gene: TRBD2
v_gene: TRBV29-1
abundance: -

CDR3aa: CASSSGQLTGNTIYF
CDR3nt: TGTGCCAGCAGCTCGGGACAGTTAACTGGAAACACCATATATTTT
j_gene: TRBJ1-3
d_gene: TRBD1
v_gene: TRBV11-2
abundance: -

CDR3aa: CASSERQATRSPLHF
CDR3nt: TGCGCCAGCAGTGAGCGACAGGCCACACGTTCACCCCTCCACTTT
j_gene: TRBJ1-6
d_gene: -
v_gene: TRBV10-1
abundance: -

CDR3aa: CASSSQRGVQETQYF
CDR3nt: TGTGCCAGCAGCTCTCAGCGGGGGGTACAAGAGACCCAGTACTTC
j_gene: TRBJ2-5
d_gene: TRBD2
v_gene: TRBV7-9
abundance: -

CDR3aa: CASKGGGDTQYF
CDR3nt: TGTGCCAGCAAGGGGGGGGGAGATACGCAGTATTTT
j_gene: TRBJ2-3
d_gene: -
v_gene: TRBV6-5
abundance: -

CDR3aa: CASSFATGGYEQYF
CDR3nt: TGTGCCAGCAGCTTCGCAACAGGGGGCTACGAGCAGTACTTC
j_gene: TRBJ2-7
d_gene: TRBD1
v_gene: TRBV7-2
abundance: -

CDR3aa: CASTKTAGFYGYTF
CDR3nt: TGTGCCAGCACGAAGACGGCGGGTTTCTATGGCTACACCTTC
j_gene: TRBJ1-2
d_gene: -
v_gene: TRBV9
abundance: -

CDR3aa: CASSLSGTSGRNEQFF
CDR3nt: TGTGCCAGCAGCCTTTCCGGGACTAGCGGCCGCAATGAGCAGTTCTTC
j_gene: TRBJ2-1
d_gene: TRBD2
v_gene: TRBV3-1/TRBV3-2
abundance: few